These 17 T cell receptor beta chains were sequenced from one sample in a study of identical twins. TCRdb used MiXCR to reprocess the 5' RACE reads, holding one entry per CDR3 protein. The sample has roughly 1,500,000 distinct CDR3 sequences; about 30% are singletons. The sequenced sample consisted of cord blood. These receptors were taken from a newborn girl in good health.

At least ten counts were recorded for this clonotype. This sequence joins TRBV10-3 and TRBJ1-2, with TRBD1 as a possible D gene (5 bases). The V gene lost 6 bases and the J gene lost 7 bases, with 12 bases spanning the gap. The germline gives CDR1 ENHRY, CDR2 SYGVKD. The CDR3 is 12 residues long. The chain's CDR3 is CAISGAMGGYTF. The CDR3 DNA sequence: TGTGCCATCAGCGGGGCTATGGGTGGCTACACCTTC.

The V and J genes are TRBV20-1 and TRBJ2-7; D gene unclear. The V and J ends lost 2 bases and 3 bases respectively, with 11 bases between them. Germline V gives CDR1 DFQATT, CDR2 SNEGSKA (reference sequence). The CDR3 sequence is 13 residues long. The CDR3 is CSARRRAFYEQYF. CDR3 coding DNA: TGCAGTGCTAGACGTAGGGCTTTCTACGAGCAGTACTTC.

V and J are TRBV7-2 and TRBJ2-1; 7 bases match TRBD2. Germline-derived CDR1 and CDR2 are SGHTA and FQGNSA. J gave up 4 bases and V 5 bases, and 14 bases lay outside the gene matches. The CDR3 has 17 residues. The CDR3 DNA is TGTGCCAGCAGCCCAGCCCCACTACAGCGGGGATACAATGAGCAGTTCTTC. Amino acids: CASSPAPLQRGYNEQFF.

This chain joins TRBV28 and TRBJ1-4; D uncertain. This CDR3 has 11 amino acids. In germline, CDR1 is MDHEN, CDR2 SYDVKM. The V end lost 8 bases, the J end lost 7 bases, and 8 bases lay between the germline ends. The CDR3 DNA reads TGTGCCAGCTGCCGTTTTGAAAAACTGTTTTTT. It encodes CASCRFEKLFF. Together with reference TRBV28 and TRBJ1-4, the CDR3 gives the full variable domain: DVKVTQSSRYLVKRTGEKVFLECVQDMDHENMFWYRQDPGLGLRLIYFSYDVKMKEKGDIPEGYSVSREKKERFSLILESASTNQTSMYLCASCRFEKLFFGSGTQLSVL.

Details on this clonotype: A much larger clone lies one base from this, so it may be a read error. This rearrangement joins TRBV29-1 to TRBJ2-5; 7 bases match TRBD2. Judging by the DNA end, TRBJ2-7 fits better; the J call may be wrong. Germline CDR1 reads SQVTM; CDR2 reads ANQGSEA. The CDR3 has 12 residues. CDR3 DNA sequence: TGCAGCGTCTTAAGACTAGCTGACGAGCAGTACTTC. It is translated as CSVLRLADEQYF.

This clonotype was found many times. The rearrangement uses TRBV29-1 and TRBJ2-7; D unresolved. The CDR3 sequence is 12 residues long. Germline loops: CDR1 SQVTM, CDR2 ANQGSEA. The V and J ends lost 4 bases and 1 base respectively, with 8 bases between them. The chain's CDR3 is CSVVLVSYEQYF. CDR3 in DNA: TGCAGCGTTGTCTTGGTTTCCTACGAGCAGTACTTC.

The J gene is TRBJ1-4, the V gene TRBV27; tentative D call: TRBD1 (6 bases). Germline-derived CDR1 and CDR2 are MNHEY and SMNVEV (reference sequence). The CDR3 is made up of 18 amino acids. The V and J ends lost 4 bases and 0 bases respectively, with 18 bases between them. The CDR3 loop reads CASSWARGPVATNEKLFF. In nucleotides, the CDR3 is TGTGCCAGCAGTTGGGCCAGGGGACCCGTTGCAACTAATGAAAAACTGTTTTTT.

The V gene is TRBV6-6, the J gene TRBJ2-5; 9 bases map to TRBD2. This CDR3 comprises 17 residues. With V trimmed by 6 bases and J by 11 bases, 22 bases remained unmatched. CDR1 and CDR2 (germline): MNHNY, SVGAGI (reference sequence). CDR3 in amino acids: CASSSISGGPSGNEQYF. CDR3 DNA sequence: TGTGCCAGCAGCTCCATTAGCGGGGGCCCCTCAGGGAATGAGCAGTACTTC.

This clonotype was recorded many times. CDR3 loop: CASSVDTNYGYTF. The CDR3, as DNA: TGTGCCAGCAGCGTAGACACTAACTATGGCTACACCTTC. The J gene is TRBJ1-2, the V gene TRBV9; D unresolved. This CDR3 is 13 amino acids long. V was pared by 0 bases and J by 0 bases, with 3 bases between. CDR1 and CDR2 (germline): SGDLS, YYNGEE.

This chain uses TRBV5-1 with TRBJ2-3; D possibly corresponds to TRBD2 (5 bases). Trimming removed 1 base at V and 0 bases at J, with 12 bases between. Germline V gene lookup returns CDR1 SGHRS and CDR2 YFSETQ. The length of the CDR3 is 16 residues. The CDR3 bases are TGCGCCAGCAGCTTGTGGAGCGGTACTAGCACAGATACGCAGTATTTT. Amino acid sequence: CASSLWSGTSTDTQYF.

This clonotype was found many times. The junction differs from germline at one of its ends, possibly a read error. The chain has TRBV5-1 and TRBJ1-2; 9 bases agree with TRBD1. The length of the CDR3 is 14 residues. Germline CDR1 reads SGHRS; CDR2 reads YFSETQ. The CDR3 coding sequence is TGTGCCAGCAGCGGGGACAGGGCGAACTATGGCTACACCTTC. Its protein product is CASSGDRANYGYTF.

This clonotype was detected ten times or more. The chain employs TRBV24-1 and TRBJ2-5, with D perhaps TRBD2 (5 bases). V was clipped by 4 bases and J by 4 bases, with 12 bases between them. This CDR3 is built from 14 residues. Germline values: CDR1 KGHDR, CDR2 SFDVKD. CDR3 DNA: TGTGCCACCAGTGACCCAACGAGGGCAGAGACCCAGTACTTC. Translated: CATSDPTRAETQYF.

The chain combines TRBV3-1 with TRBJ2-5; D might be TRBD2 (5 bases). This CDR3 is built from 16 residues. Trimming shortened V by 1 base and J by 1 base, and 13 bases separated the two germline ends. The germline gives CDR1 LGHDT, CDR2 YNNKEL (reference sequence). The chain's CDR3 is CASSQGSSRSQETQYF. CDR3 coding DNA: TGTGCCAGCAGCCAAGGTTCTAGCCGGTCCCAAGAGACCCAGTACTTC.

This chain connects TRBV5-1 to TRBJ1-1; the D gene is possibly TRBD1 (5 bases). V lost 3 bases to trimming and J lost 3 bases, with 18 bases between them. The CDR3 is 16 residues long. The germline gives CDR1 SGHRS, CDR2 YFSETQ. The CDR3 DNA follows: TGCGCCAGCAGCTCTTTTCCGGCTTTGGGGGACACTGAAGCTTTCTTT. Protein sequence: CASSSFPALGDTEAFF.

The rearrangement links TRBV5-4 to TRBJ1-2; the D gene is possibly TRBD1 (5 bases). This CDR3 is built from 16 residues. Germline V gives CDR1 SGHNT, CDR2 YYREEE (reference sequence). V was shortened by 2 bases and J by 3 bases, with 17 bases between the two germline ends. The CDR3 nucleotides are TGTGCCAGCAGCTTCCCCCTCGGGCGGGGGGACTATGGCTACACCTTC. This encodes CASSFPLGRGDYGYTF.

The chain employs TRBV7-9 and TRBJ1-4; D not resolved. Germline V gene sequence: CDR1 SEHNR, CDR2 FQNEAQ (reference sequence). V was shortened by 5 bases and J by 4 bases, with 11 bases between the two germline ends. There are 14 residues in the CDR3. CDR3 bases: TGTGCCAGCAGCCGCATCAGTGATAATGAAAAACTGTTTTTT. It is translated as CASSRISDNEKLFF.

This clonotype has a count of ten or more. The chain carries TRBV12-3 or TRBV12-4 and TRBJ2-1, with TRBD2 identical over 12 bases. CDR3 length: 15 amino acids. V dropped 5 bases and J dropped 5; count of bases not matched to a gene: 4. CDR3 protein: CASSRLAGVNNEQFF. The CDR3 coding sequence is TGTGCCAGCAGTAGACTAGCGGGAGTTAACAATGAGCAGTTCTTC.